Each of the 14 T cell receptor beta chains below was sequenced from the same sample in a study of blood T cell repertoires in COVID-19. The protocol was immunoSEQ multiplex PCR, while the TCRdb copy is restricted to in-frame clones and leaves out a portion. This table has 310,000 or so clones, 80% to 95% appearing once. Specimen: peripheral blood. These receptor sequences come from a woman in her thirties with COVID-19, enrolled during active disease.

This chain joins TRBV3-1 (or the pseudogene TRBV3-2) and TRBJ1-6; D is ambiguous. The CDR3 totals 13 residues. Germline CDR1 is LGHDT and CDR2 is YNNKEL (reference sequence). Trimming stripped 2 bases from V and 9 bases from J, with 8 bases between. CDR3 in amino acids: CASSQNGVSPLHF. DNA for the CDR3: TGTGCCAGCAGCCAAAACGGGGTTTCACCCCTCCACTTT.

The chain recombines TRBV14 with TRBJ2-1, with TRBD2 matching over 8 bases. The ends lost 0 bases at V and 3 bases at J; junction bases unmatched: 10. Looked up from germline, CDR1 is SGHDN and CDR2 is FVKESK. The CDR3 sequence is 18 residues long. DNA for the CDR3: TGTGCCAGCAGCCAAGATATGATTAGCGGGGATCTCTACAATGAGCAGTTCTTC. It translates to CASSQDMISGDLYNEQFF.

The chain links TRBV30 to TRBJ1-3; no clear D. The CDR3 has 12 amino acids. Germline V CDR1 and CDR2: GTSNPN, SVGIG (reference sequence). V dropped 4 bases and J dropped 6 bases, with 10 bases sitting between them. The chain's CDR3 is CAWTDTLNTIYF. The CDR3 DNA is TGTGCCTGGACTGACACTTTAAACACCATATATTTT. Full variable domain (outside the CDR3, taken from reference TRBV30 and TRBJ1-3): SQTIHQWPATLVQPVGSPLSLECTVEGTSNPNLYWYRQAAGRGLQLLFYSVGIGQISSEVPQNLSASRPQDRQFILSSKKLLLSDSGFYLCAWTDTLNTIYFGEGSWLTVV.

The chain uses TRBV7-6 and TRBJ2-7, with TRBD1 matching 8 bases. V gave up 6 bases and J gave up 11 bases; unmatched junction bases: 9. The CDR3 is 12 amino acids. From germline, CDR1 is SGHVS and CDR2 FNYEAQ. The CDR3 coding sequence is TGTGCCAGCAGTCTAACGACAGGGGCTAAGTACTTC. It specifies CASSLTTGAKYF.

This clone was seen only once. The J gene is TRBJ2-5, the V gene TRBV9; D may be TRBD2 (5 bases). Germline CDR1 SGDLS, CDR2 YYNGEE. Trimming took off 0 bases at V and 1 base at J, with 10 bases between the two ends. This CDR3 spans 15 amino acids. The CDR3 reads CASSVVGAAQETQYF. The CDR3 nucleotides are TGTGCCAGCAGCGTAGTCGGAGCGGCCCAAGAGACCCAGTACTTC.

The chain joins TRBV2 to TRBJ1-4; D is uncertain. Between the trimmed V and J ends, which lost 4 bases and 4 bases, there was a span of 10 bases. The germline gives CDR1 SNHLY, CDR2 FYNNEI. This CDR3 is 14 amino acids long. CDR3 DNA sequence: TGTGCCAGCAGTGTACTAGGTATTAATGAAAAACTGTTTTTT. This encodes CASSVLGINEKLFF.

Of note for this clone: Other DNA sequences within the sample encode an identical CDR3. The chain recombines TRBV5-1 with TRBJ1-2, with 7 nucleotides matching TRBD1. This CDR3 is 13 amino acids long. Germline CDR1 SGHRS, CDR2 YFSETQ. The ends lost 3 bases at V and 3 bases at J; junction bases unmatched: 2. DNA for the CDR3: TGCGCCAGCAGCTCAACAGGGGACTATGGCTACACCTTC. Its protein product is CASSSTGDYGYTF.

V usage is TRBV4-2 and J usage is TRBJ1-2; D not certain. The germline V gene encodes CDR1 LGHNA and CDR2 YNFKEQ. Trimming removed 3 bases at V and 10 bases at J, with 9 bases between. The CDR3 extends over 11 amino acids. In DNA form, the CDR3 reads TGTGCCAGCAGCCAGGCCACATACTACACCTTC. Encoded protein: CASSQATYYTF.

V is TRBV5-4 and J is TRBJ2-1; 9 bases are a match to TRBD2. CDR1 and CDR2 (germline): SGHNT, YYREEE (reference sequence). V was clipped by 4 bases and J by 9 bases; unmatched bases: 11. This CDR3 is built from 15 residues. The CDR3 coding sequence is TGTGCCAGCAGCCCTTCCCAGCGGGAGGACCTTGAGCAGTTCTTC. Translation: CASSPSQREDLEQFF.

The V gene is TRBV5-1, the J gene TRBJ2-7; tentatively, D is TRBD1 (5 bases). This CDR3 has 14 amino acids. V lost 0 bases and J lost 2, with 9 bases in between. Germline V gene data show CDR1 as SGHRS and CDR2 as YFSETQ. CDR3 DNA: TGCGCCAGCAGCTTGGAAGGGGTCCCCTACGAGCAGTACTTC. This sequence encodes CASSLEGVPYEQYF.

V and J are TRBV7-9 and TRBJ2-5, with D maybe TRBD2 (6 bases). The V gene lost 5 bases and the J gene lost 5 bases, with 18 bases spanning the gap. Germline lookup yields CDR1 SEHNR and CDR2 FQNEAQ (reference sequence). The CDR3 has 15 amino acids. CDR3 region: CASSRDGLAYETQYF. In nucleotides, the CDR3 is TGTGCCAGCAGCAGAGATGGGCTAGCGTACGAGACCCAGTACTTC.

The chain carries TRBV30 and TRBJ1-3; D call uncertain. Trimming shortened V by 2 bases and J by 1 base, and 12 bases separated the two germline ends. Germline CDR1 is GTSNPN and CDR2 is SVGIG (reference sequence). This CDR3 has 15 residues. The CDR3 coding sequence is TGTGCCTGGAGTACTTCGGGGAGATCTGGAAACACCATATATTTT. Translating gives CAWSTSGRSGNTIYF.

The table lists this clone with a count of one. The rearrangement uses TRBV12-5 and TRBJ2-1, with TRBD1 matching 9 bases. There are 15 residues in the CDR3. CDR1 is LGHNT, CDR2 FRNRAP, per germline. J was trimmed by 7 bases and V by 7 bases; bases with no gene match: 11. The DNA of the CDR3 is TGTGCTAGTGACCTAACCGGGACAGGGCGGAATGAGCAGTTCTTC. Protein: CASDLTGTGRNEQFF.

The chain recombines TRBV20-1 with TRBJ2-1; D not certain. V was cut by 5 bases and J by 5 bases, with 7 bases left in between. The CDR3 runs to 11 residues. CDR1 DFQATT and CDR2 SNEGSKA come from the germline V gene (reference sequence). CDR3 in DNA: TGCAGTGCTTCCAGAAACAATGAGCAGTTCTTC. Protein product: CSASRNNEQFF.